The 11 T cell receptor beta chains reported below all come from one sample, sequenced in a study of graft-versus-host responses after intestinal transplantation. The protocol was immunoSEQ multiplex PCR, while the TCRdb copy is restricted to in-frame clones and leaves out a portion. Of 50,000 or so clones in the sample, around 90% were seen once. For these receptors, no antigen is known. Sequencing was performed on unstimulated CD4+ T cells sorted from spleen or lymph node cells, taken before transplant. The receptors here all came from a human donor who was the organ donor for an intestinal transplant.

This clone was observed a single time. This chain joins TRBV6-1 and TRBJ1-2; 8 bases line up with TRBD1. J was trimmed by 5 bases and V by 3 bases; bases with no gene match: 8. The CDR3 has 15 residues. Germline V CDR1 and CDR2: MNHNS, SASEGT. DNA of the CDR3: TGTGCCAGCAGTGAGGGACAGGAAAGGGGGTATGGCTACACCTTC. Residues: CASSEGQERGYGYTF.

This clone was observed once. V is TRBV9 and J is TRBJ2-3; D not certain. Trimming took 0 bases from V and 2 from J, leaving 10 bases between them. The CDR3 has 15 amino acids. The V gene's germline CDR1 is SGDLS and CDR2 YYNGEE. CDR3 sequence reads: CASSVVEHFTDTQYF. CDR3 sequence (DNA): TGTGCCAGCAGCGTAGTCGAGCATTTCACAGATACGCAGTATTTT.

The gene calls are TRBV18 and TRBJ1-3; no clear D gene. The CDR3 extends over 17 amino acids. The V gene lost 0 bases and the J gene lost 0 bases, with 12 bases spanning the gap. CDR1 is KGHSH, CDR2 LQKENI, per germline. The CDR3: CASSPPNTVDSGNTIYF. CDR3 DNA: TGTGCCAGCTCACCACCTAATACAGTAGACTCTGGAAACACCATATATTTT. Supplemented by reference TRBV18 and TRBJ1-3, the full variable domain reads NAGVMQNPRHLVRRRGQEARLRCSPMKGHSHVYWYRQLPEEGLKFMVYLQKENIIDESGMPKERFSAEFPKEGPSILRIQQVVRGDSAAYFCASSPPNTVDSGNTIYFGEGSWLTVV.

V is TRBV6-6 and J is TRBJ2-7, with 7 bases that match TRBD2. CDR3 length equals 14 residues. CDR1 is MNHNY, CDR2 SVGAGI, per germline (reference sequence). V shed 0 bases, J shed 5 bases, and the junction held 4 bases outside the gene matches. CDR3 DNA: TGTGCCAGCAGTTACTCAATGGGGGGGAACGAGCAGTACTTC. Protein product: CASSYSMGGNEQYF.

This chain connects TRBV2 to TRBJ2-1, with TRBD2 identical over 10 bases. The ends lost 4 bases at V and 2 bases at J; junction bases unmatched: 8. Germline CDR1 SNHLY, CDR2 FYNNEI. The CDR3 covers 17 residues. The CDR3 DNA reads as TGTGCCAGCAGTGGGACTAGCGGATTTGCGGCCTACAATGAGCAGTTCTTC. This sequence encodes CASSGTSGFAAYNEQFF. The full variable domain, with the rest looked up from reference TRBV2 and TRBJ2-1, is EPEVTQTPSHQVTQMGQEVILRCVPISNHLYFYWYRQILGQKVEFLVSFYNNEISEKSEIFDDQFSVERPDGSNFTLKIRSTKLEDSAMYFCASSGTSGFAAYNEQFFGPGTRLTVL.

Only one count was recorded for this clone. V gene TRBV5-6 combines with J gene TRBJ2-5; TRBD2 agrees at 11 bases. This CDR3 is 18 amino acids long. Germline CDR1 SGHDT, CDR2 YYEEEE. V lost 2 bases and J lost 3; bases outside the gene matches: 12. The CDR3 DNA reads TGTGCCAGCAGCTTCTCCATAGCGGGAGGGCCTTGGGAAGAGACCCAGTACTTC. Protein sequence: CASSFSIAGGPWEETQYF.

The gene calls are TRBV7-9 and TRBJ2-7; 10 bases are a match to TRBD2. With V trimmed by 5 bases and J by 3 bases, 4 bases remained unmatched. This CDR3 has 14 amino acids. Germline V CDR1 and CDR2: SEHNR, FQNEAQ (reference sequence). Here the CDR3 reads CASSPQREGYEQYF. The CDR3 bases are TGTGCCAGCAGCCCTCAGCGGGAGGGCTACGAGCAGTACTTC.

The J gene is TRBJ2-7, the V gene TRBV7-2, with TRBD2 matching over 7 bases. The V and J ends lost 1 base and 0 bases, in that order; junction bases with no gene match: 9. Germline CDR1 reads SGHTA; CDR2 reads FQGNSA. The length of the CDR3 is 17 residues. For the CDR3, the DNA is TGTGCCAGCAGCTTAGATATGGCAGCGGGGTTCTCCTACGAGCAGTACTTC. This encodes CASSLDMAAGFSYEQYF.

CDR3 coding DNA: TGTGCCAGCAGCGTACAAACTAGCGGGAGTTCCACCGGGGAGCTGTTTTTT. As protein: CASSVQTSGSSTGELFF. This sequence joins TRBV9 and TRBJ2-2, with 11 positions matching TRBD2. The germline V gene has CDR1 SGDLS and CDR2 YYNGEE. The CDR3 contains 17 residues. Germline trimming cut 1 base from V and 4 bases from J; bases unmatched to any gene: 6.

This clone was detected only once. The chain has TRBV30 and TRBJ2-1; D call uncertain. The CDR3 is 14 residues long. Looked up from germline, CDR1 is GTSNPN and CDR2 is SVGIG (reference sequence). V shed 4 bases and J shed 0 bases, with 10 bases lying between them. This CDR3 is CAWKPGSSYNEQFF. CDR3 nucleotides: TGTGCCTGGAAACCGGGTAGCTCCTACAATGAGCAGTTCTTC.

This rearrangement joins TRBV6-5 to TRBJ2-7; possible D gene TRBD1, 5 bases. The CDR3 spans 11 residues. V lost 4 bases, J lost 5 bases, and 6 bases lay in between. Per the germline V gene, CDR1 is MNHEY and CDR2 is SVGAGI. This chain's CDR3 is CASSSTDEQYF. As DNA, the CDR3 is TGTGCCAGCAGTTCGACAGACGAGCAGTACTTC.